This note documents a single T cell receptor (beta chain) sequence. Its specificity is unknown. The data derive from a study of shared clonotypes between healthy human individuals. The CDR3 is 13 residues long. V was trimmed by 7 bases and J by 3 bases, leaving 9 bases between them. Per germline, CDR1 SEHNR and CDR2 FQNEAQ (reference sequence). In the authors' methods: There were no quality scores in the junction-only immunoSEQ sequences, so filtering differed. The data were produced by immunoSEQ multiplex PCR, yet TCRdb's version contains in-frame clones alone and is incomplete. V, J and clone size were drawn from that table, and D and trimming were deduced from the DNA. Of about 2.4 million clones listed, approximately 93% are singletons. CD45RA+ naive and CD45RA-negative memory subsets were separated from CD4+ cells. Study observations and caveats: Among the subsets, naive ones generally showed larger estimated richness than memory ones. Sequencing depth was expected to affect clonotype sharing among donors.

The receptor was isolated from a man younger than 35 in good health. Some clones in this sample may be carry-over from other donors' samples. The sample comprised naive CD4+ T cells from PBMCs. Subset noted: CD45RA+ positively selected. The chain joins TRBV7-9 to TRBJ1-4; D is possibly TRBD1 (6 bases). In nucleotides, the CDR3 is TGTGCCAGCAACACAGGGCCTAATGAAAAACTGTTTTTT. Its translation is CASNTGPNEKLFF.